This T cell receptor beta chain emerged from a study of PD-1 blockade in classical Hodgkin lymphoma. Across the whole study: Every 2 weeks, patients got 3 mg/kg intravenous nivolumab. Points from the study as a whole: Diversity similar to that of newly diagnosed patients was seen at baseline in complete responders. Baseline TCR diversity was reportedly lower in newly diagnosed patients than in healthy donors. It was reported as lower still in relapsed/refractory patients.

Sequencing was performed with immunoSEQ multiplex PCR; in TCRdb, only in-frame clones are kept and a portion is missing. The table has about 21,000 clones, 75% to 90% seen once. The germline V gene has CDR1 MGHRA and CDR2 YSYEKL. The CDR3 sequence is 14 residues long. Trimming cost V 5 bases and J 4 bases, with 14 bases left between them. This clone appeared once. What it binds is unknown. Time point noted: cycle 4 day 1 (C4D1), after 6 weeks of nivolumab. All the patients suffered relapse after autologous stem cell transplantation, and brentuximab vedotin exposure differed. The gene calls are TRBV4-1 and TRBJ1-2, with a weak D call TRBD1 (5 bases). The source is a human donor with classical Hodgkin lymphoma. The input for sequencing was peripheral blood mononuclear cells (PBMCs), taken before the fourth cycle of nivolumab. CDR3 coding DNA: TGCGCCAGCAGCTCTTCGGGGGACGTCTATGGCTACACCTTC. Protein product: CASSSSGDVYGYTF.